Listed here are 32 T cell receptor beta chains from one sample, sequenced in a study of prognosis after radiotherapy for stage I lung cancer. With two-round multiplex PCR, TCR beta CDR3 sequences were amplified from genomic DNA. Amplification in first-round PCR relied on primers specific to each TRBV and TRBJ gene. One entry per CDR3 protein, called by TCRdb with MiXCR from the multiplex PCR reads. The sample comprises approximately 23,000 distinct CDR3 sequences, roughly 40% of which are singletons, and approximately 50% rests with the top ten. The sample here was PBMCs, taken before or after stereotactic body radiation therapy (not recorded which). Every receptor here comes from a donor over 45 with non-small cell lung cancer.

This clonotype was seen at least ten times. The V call is TRBV12-3 or TRBV12-4, the J call TRBJ1-5, with TRBD1 matching 8 bases. CDR3 length: 15 residues. The J segment lost 8 bases and the V segment lost 3 bases, leaving 9 bases of the junction unmatched. Here the CDR3 DNA reads TGTGCCAGCAGTTTTTCAGGACAGGGAAGAAAGCCCCAGCATTTT. Translation: CASSFSGQGRKPQHF.

This clonotype was detected ten times or more. The V call is TRBV9, the J call TRBJ1-3; D gene ambiguous. V lost 1 base to trimming and J lost 1 base, with 3 bases between them. From germline, CDR1 is SGDLS and CDR2 YYNGEE. The length of the CDR3 is 13 residues. In nucleotides, the CDR3 is TGTGCCAGCAGCGTAAATTCTGGAAACACCATATATTTT. It translates to CASSVNSGNTIYF.

This clonotype was counted at least ten times. The chain joins TRBV24-1 to TRBJ2-1; possibly TRBD1 or TRBD2 for D (6 bases each). CDR1 and CDR2 (germline): KGHDR, SFDVKD. Trimming left V 4 bases short and J 0 bases short, with 15 bases between. CDR3 length: 17 residues. Here the CDR3 reads CATSEGGFQSSYNEQFF. The CDR3 DNA follows: TGTGCCACCAGTGAGGGGGGCTTCCAGAGCTCCTACAATGAGCAGTTCTTC.

As for this clonotype: This may be a read error, as it is one base from a much larger clone. This rearrangement joins TRBV7-9 to TRBJ2-1; D call uncertain. The CDR3 is 12 amino acids. Germline V gene data show CDR1 as SEHNR and CDR2 as FQNEAQ (reference sequence). The CDR3 is CASSLSAVERFF. CDR3 DNA sequence: TGTGCCAGCAGCTTAAGTGCCGTTGAGCGGTTCTTC.

Concerning this clonotype: One base separates it from a far larger clone, so it is likely a read error. The rearrangement links TRBV6-4 to TRBJ1-5, with D perhaps matching TRBD1 (5 bases). Germline CDR1 is MRHNA and CDR2 is SNTAGT. The CDR3 sequence is 13 residues long. The CDR3 region has the DNA TGTGCCAGCAGTTACTCATGTTGGACACCCCTTCATTTT. Encoded protein: CASSYSCWTPLHF.

V is TRBV20-1 and J is TRBJ2-7; TRBD1 agrees at 9 bases. The CDR3 loop spans 13 amino acids. V lost 0 bases and J lost 5; bases outside the gene matches: 2. Germline V gene sequence: CDR1 DFQATT, CDR2 SNEGSKA (reference sequence). CDR3: CSAREQGANEQYF. DNA of the CDR3: TGCAGTGCTAGAGAACAGGGGGCAAACGAGCAGTACTTC.

This clonotype was seen ten or more times. The gene calls are TRBV19 and TRBJ2-7; no firm D call. V was clipped by 3 bases and J by 5 bases, with 20 bases between them. There are 16 residues in the CDR3. CDR1 and CDR2 (germline): LNHDA, SQIVND (reference sequence). The CDR3 protein is CASSISPVTERDEQYF. The CDR3 bases are TGTGCCAGTAGTATCTCCCCGGTTACAGAGAGAGACGAGCAGTACTTC.

This chain links TRBV18 with TRBJ2-5, with D possibly TRBD1 on 5 matching bases. V was cut by 3 bases and J by 5 bases, with 10 bases left in between. The CDR3 extends over 13 amino acids. Germline values: CDR1 KGHSH, CDR2 LQKENI. The CDR3 is CASSPRVGETQYF. CDR3 DNA: TGTGCCAGCTCACCCAGGGTTGGGGAGACCCAGTACTTC.

This clonotype has at least ten counts. The rearrangement joins TRBV2 to TRBJ2-7; TRBD2 aligns across 13 bases. CDR1 and CDR2 (germline): SNHLY, FYNNEI. The trim removed 3 bases at V and 3 bases at J, leaving 8 bases unmatched. The CDR3 totals 17 residues. CDR3 in DNA: TGTGCCAGCAGTGAGCTGACGACTAGCGGGGGGAGCTACGAGCAGTACTTC. Its protein is CASSELTTSGGSYEQYF.

Of note for this clonotype: This likely reflects a read error, since a far larger clone is one base away. The genes are TRBV14 and TRBJ2-5; either TRBD1 or TRBD2 may fit D (5 bases each). CDR1 is SGHDN and CDR2 is FVKESK in the germline V gene. The CDR3 totals 12 residues. Written as DNA, the CDR3 is TGTGCCAGCACCAATCAAGGGGAGACCCATTACTTC. Translation gives CASTNQGETHYF. The full variable domain, rest sourced from reference TRBV14 and TRBJ2-5, is EAGVTQFPSHSVIEKGQTVTLRCDPISGHDNLYWYRRVMGKEIKFLLHFVKESKQDESGMPNNRFLAERTGGTYSTLKVQPAELEDSGVYFCASTNQGETHYFGPGTRLLVL.

This clonotype has at least ten counts. The chain couples TRBV20-1 to TRBJ2-1; the D is unclear. The CDR3 is made up of 13 amino acids. Per the germline V gene, CDR1 is DFQATT and CDR2 is SNEGSKA (reference sequence). V shed 5 bases and J shed 5 bases, with 13 bases lying between them. The DNA for the CDR3 is TGCAGTGCTCAGAAGGCCTTCGACAATGAGCAGTTCTTC. The encoded protein is CSAQKAFDNEQFF.

Ten or more counts support this clonotype. This sequence joins TRBV6-1 and TRBJ2-1; 14 bases fit TRBD2. The CDR3 has 18 residues. CDR1 is MNHNS, CDR2 SASEGT, per germline. Germline trimming cut 5 bases from V and 7 bases from J; bases unmatched to any gene: 13. The CDR3 coding sequence is TGTGCCAGCAGTAACACAGGGACTAGCGGGAGACCGGGGAATGAGCAGTTCTTC. It is translated as CASSNTGTSGRPGNEQFF.

About this clonotype: A far bigger clonotype differs at one base, so this is likely a read error. V gene TRBV6-1 combines with J gene TRBJ1-2; 9 bases line up with TRBD1. The CDR3 consists of 16 residues. CDR1 is MNHNS and CDR2 is SASEGT in the germline V gene. V shed 4 bases, J shed 8 bases, and the junction held 14 bases outside the gene matches. CDR3 residues: CASSANAGTGHGGYTF. The CDR3 DNA follows: TGTGCCAGCAGTGCGAATGCCGGGACAGGGCACGGAGGCTACACCTTC.

This clonotype was found many times. The CDR3 loop is CASTPTGNSNQPQHF. The CDR3 DNA sequence: TGTGCCAGTACCCCGACAGGGAATAGCAATCAGCCCCAGCATTTT. The chain combines TRBV19 with TRBJ1-5; 7 bases line up with TRBD1. CDR1 is LNHDA, CDR2 SQIVND, per germline (reference sequence). V shed 7 bases and J 0 bases; nucleotides not matched to a gene: 6. This CDR3 has 15 amino acids.

This clonotype ranks as medium-sized (0.01 to 0.1%). The chain recombines TRBV28 with TRBJ2-7; 8 bases fit TRBD1. This CDR3 has 15 residues. Germline loops: CDR1 MDHEN, CDR2 SYDVKM. J lost 4 bases, V lost 4 bases, and 9 bases had no gene match. CDR3 amino acids: CASSSQTGARYEQYF. For the CDR3, the DNA is TGTGCCAGCAGTTCCCAGACAGGGGCTCGATACGAGCAGTACTTC.

This clonotype was observed at least ten times. The rearrangement uses TRBV4-2 and TRBJ2-2, with 9 nucleotides matching TRBD2. Germline CDR1 LGHNA, CDR2 YNFKEQ. After removal of 4 bases from V and 4 bases from J, the junction contained 7 bases not matched to a gene. The CDR3 sequence is 16 residues long. The CDR3 loop reads CASSPWTSVTTGELFF. CDR3 DNA: TGTGCCAGCAGCCCGTGGACTAGCGTGACCACCGGGGAGCTGTTTTTT.

This clonotype was counted many times. This chain uses TRBV19 with TRBJ2-1; D remains ambiguous. The V gene's germline CDR1 is LNHDA and CDR2 SQIVND (reference sequence). With 5 bases removed from V and 4 bases from J, the gap between germline ends came to 15 bases. The CDR3 is made up of 15 amino acids. The CDR3 here is CASSYNPDGYNEQFF. The CDR3 bases are TGTGCCAGTAGTTACAATCCCGACGGGTACAATGAGCAGTTCTTC.

This clonotype was recorded many times. This chain links TRBV19 with TRBJ1-2; D gene uncertain. This CDR3 comprises 13 residues. Deletions cut 9 bases from V and 7 bases from J, with 18 bases between. In germline, CDR1 is LNHDA, CDR2 SQIVND (reference sequence). The CDR3 region is CASTPYWVGGYTF. The CDR3 DNA follows: TGTGCCAGCACCCCGTATTGGGTTGGTGGCTACACCTTC.

Sample share makes this clonotype medium-sized. This chain uses TRBV7-9 with TRBJ2-1, with 8 bases aligning to TRBD1. The CDR3 is made up of 14 amino acids. Germline trimming cut 5 bases from V and 7 bases from J; bases unmatched to any gene: 7. The germline V gene encodes CDR1 SEHNR and CDR2 FQNEAQ (reference sequence). The CDR3: CASSPGQGENEQFF. CDR3 DNA: TGTGCCAGCAGCCCCGGACAGGGCGAGAATGAGCAGTTCTTC.

This clonotype was counted a few times. Only one base separates this from a far larger clonotype, so it likely reflects a read error. The V call is TRBV6-2 or TRBV6-3, the J call TRBJ2-3; D might be TRBD1 (5 bases). CDR1 MNHEY and CDR2 SVGEGT come from the germline V gene. The CDR3 has 13 amino acids. CDR3 sequence reads: CASSYDPTDAQYF. CDR3 bases: TGTGCCAGCAGTTACGATCCGACAGATGCGCAGTATTTT.

This clonotype was picked up many times. The rearrangement links TRBV19 to TRBJ2-1; TRBD2 agrees at 10 bases. Germline values: CDR1 LNHDA, CDR2 SQIVND (reference sequence). The CDR3 loop spans 17 amino acids. V lost 3 bases, J lost 6 bases, and 11 bases stayed unmatched. CDR3 amino acids: CASSIVAGGSGGNEQFF. The CDR3 DNA is TGTGCCAGTAGTATCGTAGCGGGAGGCTCTGGTGGCAATGAGCAGTTCTTC.

In its sample, this clonotype was seen many times. The chain is built from TRBV6-1 and TRBJ2-1, with D possibly called TRBD1 or TRBD2 (5 bases each). V was pared by 5 bases and J by 0 bases, with 11 bases between. The germline V gene has CDR1 MNHNS and CDR2 SASEGT. The CDR3 contains 15 residues. CDR3 sequence (DNA): TGTGCCAGCAGTCGGGACCGAAGCTCCTACAATGAGCAGTTCTTC. Protein product: CASSRDRSSYNEQFF.

This clonotype was detected ten times or more. This chain links TRBV24-1 with TRBJ2-1, with 11 bases lining up with TRBD2. This CDR3 is built from 15 residues. CDR1 and CDR2 from the germline V gene are KGHDR and SFDVKD. The V segment lost 4 bases and the J segment 6 bases; nucleotides outside the gene matches: 4. CDR3 amino acids: CATSDTGTSGNEQFF. In DNA, the CDR3 is TGTGCCACCAGTGACACCGGGACTAGCGGCAATGAGCAGTTCTTC.

This clonotype was found once. One junction end disagrees with the germline gene, perhaps due to a read error. The rearrangement links TRBV12-3 or TRBV12-4 to TRBJ2-6; D is possibly TRBD1 (6 bases). CDR3 length equals 13 residues. The CDR3 reads CASNLSGDNVMTF. CDR3 bases: TGTGCCAGCAACCTCTCTGGGGACAACGTCATGACTTTC.

This clonotype was detected many times. The chain has TRBV24-1 and TRBJ1-2, with D hard to call. The CDR3 is 14 amino acids. From germline, CDR1 is KGHDR and CDR2 SFDVKD. The ends were cut back, 3 bases at V and 2 bases at J, with 9 bases in the middle. Written as DNA, the CDR3 is TGTGCCACCAGTGATGCCCAACTAAACTATGGCTACACCTTC. This gives the protein CATSDAQLNYGYTF.

A note on this clonotype: Compared with germline, one end of the junction differs, possibly owing to a read error. CDR3 sequence reads: CASSLLIQETQCF. The DNA of the CDR3 is TGTGCCAGCAGCCTACTTATCCAAGAGACCCAGTGCTTC. The genes are TRBV6-1 and TRBJ2-5; unclear D gene. Germline V gene data show CDR1 as MNHNS and CDR2 as SASEGT. The CDR3 loop spans 13 amino acids.

This clonotype was counted many times. V is TRBV12-3 or TRBV12-4 and J is TRBJ2-7; 7 bases align to TRBD2. After removal of 5 bases from V and 1 base from J, the junction contained 5 bases not matched to a gene. The CDR3 totals 14 residues. The DNA of the CDR3 is TGTGCCAGCAGTAGGACTAGAAGTTCCTACGAGCAGTACTTC. Protein sequence: CASSRTRSSYEQYF.

This clonotype came up many times. The chain has TRBV11-3 and TRBJ2-2, with D perhaps matching TRBD1 or TRBD2 (5 bases each). The CDR3 loop spans 17 amino acids. Trimming shortened V by 5 bases and J by 2 bases, and 18 bases separated the two germline ends. Per the germline V gene, CDR1 is SGHNT and CDR2 is YENEEA. The CDR3 reads CASSPRGRRLNTGELFF. CDR3 bases: TGTGCCAGCAGCCCCCGGGGCAGACGATTAAACACCGGGGAGCTGTTTTTT.

V is TRBV19 and J is TRBJ1-2; TRBD1 matches 9 bases. Germline CDR1 is LNHDA and CDR2 is SQIVND (reference sequence). This CDR3 is 14 amino acids long. V was clipped by 4 bases and J by 3 bases; unmatched bases: 3. The CDR3 DNA follows: TGTGCCAGTAGTACAGACAGGGGGGACTATGGCTACACCTTC. Translating gives CASSTDRGDYGYTF.

In this sample, this clonotype turned up many times. The chain recombines TRBV29-1 with TRBJ1-2; 11 bases agree with TRBD1. The V gene end was trimmed by 1 base and the J gene end by 8 bases; junction bases not matched to a gene: 9. Germline assignment: CDR1 SQVTM and CDR2 ANQGSEA. The CDR3 covers 15 residues. This CDR3 reads CSVEGVGQGVEGYTF. The CDR3 DNA reads as TGCAGCGTTGAAGGAGTGGGACAGGGGGTCGAAGGCTACACCTTC.

The rearrangement uses TRBV11-2 and TRBJ2-7, with a tentative D call TRBD2 (7 bases). V lost 5 bases and J lost 2, with 16 bases in between. CDR1 and CDR2 from the germline V gene are SGHAT and FQNNGV. This CDR3 comprises 15 residues. In DNA, the CDR3 is TGTGCCAGCAGCCAACTTGCGGGGGCAACCTACGAGCAGTACTTC. Protein product: CASSQLAGATYEQYF.

V usage is TRBV4-2 and J usage is TRBJ2-7, with 9 bases lining up with TRBD2. This CDR3 is 15 amino acids long. Germline trimming cut 1 base from V and 4 bases from J; bases unmatched to any gene: 5. Per the germline V gene, CDR1 is LGHNA and CDR2 is YNFKEQ. The CDR3 region has the DNA TGTGCCAGCAGCCAAGCGGCTAGCGGGATGTACGAGCAGTACTTC. It specifies CASSQAASGMYEQYF.